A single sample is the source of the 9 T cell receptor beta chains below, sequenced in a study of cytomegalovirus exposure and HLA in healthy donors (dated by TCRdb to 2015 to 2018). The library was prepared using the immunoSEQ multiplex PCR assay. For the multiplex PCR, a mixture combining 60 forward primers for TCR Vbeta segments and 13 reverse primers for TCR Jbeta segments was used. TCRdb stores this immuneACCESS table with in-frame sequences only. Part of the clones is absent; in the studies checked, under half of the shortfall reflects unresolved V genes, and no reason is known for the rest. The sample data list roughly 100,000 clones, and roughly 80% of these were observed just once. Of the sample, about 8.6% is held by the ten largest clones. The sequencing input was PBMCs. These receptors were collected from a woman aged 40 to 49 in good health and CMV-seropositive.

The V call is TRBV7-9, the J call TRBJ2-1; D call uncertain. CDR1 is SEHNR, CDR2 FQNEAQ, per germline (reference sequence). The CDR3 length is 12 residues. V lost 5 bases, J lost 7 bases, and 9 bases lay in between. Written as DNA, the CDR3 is TGTGCCAGCAGCGCAGACACGAATGAGCAGTTCTTC. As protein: CASSADTNEQFF.

The CDR3 loop is CSVGGGGGAYNEQFF. The CDR3 nucleotides are TGCAGCGTTGGGGGCGGCGGGGGGGCCTACAATGAGCAGTTCTTC. The J gene is TRBJ2-1, the V gene TRBV29-1; 9 nucleotides match TRBD2. The CDR3 contains 15 residues. CDR1 and CDR2 (germline): SQVTM, ANQGSEA. Trimming took 4 bases from V and 2 from J; bases not matched to a gene: 6.

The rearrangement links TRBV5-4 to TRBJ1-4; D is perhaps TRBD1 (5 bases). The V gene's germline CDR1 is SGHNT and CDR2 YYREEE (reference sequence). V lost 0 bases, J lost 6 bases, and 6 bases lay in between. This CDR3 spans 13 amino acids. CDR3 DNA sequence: TGTGCCAGCAGCTTGGGGGGGGATGAAAAACTGTTTTTT. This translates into CASSLGGDEKLFF.

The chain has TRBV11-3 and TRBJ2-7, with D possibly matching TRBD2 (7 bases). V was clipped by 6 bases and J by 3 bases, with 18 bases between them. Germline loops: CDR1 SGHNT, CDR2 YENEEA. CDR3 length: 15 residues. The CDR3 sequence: CASSFSGQGFYEQYF. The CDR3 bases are TGTGCCAGCAGTTTTAGCGGGCAGGGGTTCTACGAGCAGTACTTC.

CDR3 in amino acids: CASSVSLEAPGANVLTF. CDR3 DNA sequence: TGTGCCAGCAGCGTAAGTCTCGAGGCCCCTGGGGCCAACGTCCTGACTTTC. The chain links TRBV9 to TRBJ2-6; D remains unclear. The CDR3 has 17 residues. Germline V CDR1 and CDR2: SGDLS, YYNGEE. V dropped 1 base and J dropped 2 bases, with 13 bases sitting between them.

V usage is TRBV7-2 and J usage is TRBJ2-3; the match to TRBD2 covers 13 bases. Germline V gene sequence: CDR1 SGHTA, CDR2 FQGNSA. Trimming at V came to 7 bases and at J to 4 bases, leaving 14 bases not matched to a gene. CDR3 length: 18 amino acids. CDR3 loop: CASTPAGLAGLTSDTQYF. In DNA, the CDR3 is TGTGCCAGCACCCCGGCGGGACTAGCGGGGTTAACATCAGATACGCAGTATTTT. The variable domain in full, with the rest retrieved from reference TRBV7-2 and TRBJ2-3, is GAGVSQSPSNKVTEKGKDVELRCDPISGHTALYWYRQSLGQGLEFLIYFQGNSAPDKSGLPSDRFSAERTGGSVSTLTIQRTQQEDSAVYLCASTPAGLAGLTSDTQYFGPGTRLTVL.

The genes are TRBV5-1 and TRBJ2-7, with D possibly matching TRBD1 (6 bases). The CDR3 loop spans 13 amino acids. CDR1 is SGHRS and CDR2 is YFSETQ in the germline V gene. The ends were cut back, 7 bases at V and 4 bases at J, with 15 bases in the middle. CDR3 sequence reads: CASPASGEYEQYF. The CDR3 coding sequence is TGCGCCAGCCCTGCCTCAGGGGAATACGAGCAGTACTTC.

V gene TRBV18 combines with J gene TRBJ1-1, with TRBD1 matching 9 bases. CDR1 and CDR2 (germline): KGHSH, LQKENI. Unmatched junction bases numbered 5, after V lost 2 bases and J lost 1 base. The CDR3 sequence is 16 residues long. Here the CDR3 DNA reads TGTGCCAGCTCACCAAACAGGGGGCAGGGGAACACTGAAGCTTTCTTT. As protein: CASSPNRGQGNTEAFF.

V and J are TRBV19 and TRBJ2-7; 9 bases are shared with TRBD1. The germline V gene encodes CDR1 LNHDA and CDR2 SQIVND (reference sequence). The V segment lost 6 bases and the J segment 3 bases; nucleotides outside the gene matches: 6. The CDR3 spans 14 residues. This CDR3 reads CASSRTGGVYEQYF. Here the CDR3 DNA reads TGTGCCAGTAGCCGTACAGGGGGCGTCTACGAGCAGTACTTC.